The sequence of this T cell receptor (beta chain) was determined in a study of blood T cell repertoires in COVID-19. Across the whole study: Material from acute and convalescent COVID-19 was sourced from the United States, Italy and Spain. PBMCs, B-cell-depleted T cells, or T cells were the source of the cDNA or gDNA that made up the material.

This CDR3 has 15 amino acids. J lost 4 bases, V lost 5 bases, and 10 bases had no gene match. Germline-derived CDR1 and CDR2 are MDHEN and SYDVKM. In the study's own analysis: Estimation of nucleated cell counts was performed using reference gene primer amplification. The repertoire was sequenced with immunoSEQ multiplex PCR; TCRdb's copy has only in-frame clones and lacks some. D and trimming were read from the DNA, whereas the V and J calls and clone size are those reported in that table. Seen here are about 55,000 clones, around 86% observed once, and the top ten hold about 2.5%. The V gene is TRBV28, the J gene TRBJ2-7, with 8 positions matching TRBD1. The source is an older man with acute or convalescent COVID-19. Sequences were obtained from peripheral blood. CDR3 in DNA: TGTGCCAGCAGTGGCCCGGGACAGGTGCCGTACGAGCAGTACTTC. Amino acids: CASSGPGQVPYEQYF.